This passage covers 21 T cell receptor beta chains from one sample sequenced in a study of regulatory T cells in long-lasting Graves disease (dated by TCRdb to the early 2020s). The time point label of this sample denotes: persistent/refractory GD, antithyroid drugs over 5 years with positive TRAb. RNA was extracted from PBMCs in TRIzol for both TCR sequencing and RNA sequencing. Library preparation was by multiplex PCR. TCRdb lists the instrument as Illumina HiSeq 4000. CDR3 regions were amplified by Arm-PCR with iRepertoire HTBI primers to construct TCR beta libraries. In-frame beta chains were kept once TCRdb had trimmed the public reads at Q25 with fastp and called clones with MiXCR. When rows share a CDR3 protein, they turn into one entry using the most common DNA and genes. The sample has 350,000 to 500,000 distinct CDR3 sequences on record, roughly 23% of them singletons. Around 15% of the sample rests with the top ten.

The sample consisted of peripheral blood mononuclear cells (PBMCs), taken when the disease was refractory, from a patient treated with antithyroid drugs. These receptor sequences come from a female donor with Graves disease.

This clonotype has only a few counts. A read error is possible here, since a much larger clone lies one base away. The chain employs TRBV28 and TRBJ2-7, with D uncertain. V was cut by 2 bases and J by 0 bases, with 8 bases left in between. Germline CDR1 reads MDHEN; CDR2 reads SYDVKM. The CDR3 totals 14 residues. For the CDR3, the DNA is TGTGCCAGCAGTTTACAGTCACCCTCCTACGAGCAGTACTTC. Translated: CASSLQSPSYEQYF. Drawing the rest from reference TRBV28 and TRBJ2-7, the complete variable domain is DVKVTQSSRYLVKRTGEKVFLECVQDMDHENMFWYRQDPGLGLRLIYFSYDVKMKEKGDIPEGYSVSREKKERFSLILESASTNQTSMYLCASSLQSPSYEQYFGPGTRLTVT.

This chain links TRBV6-1 with TRBJ2-2, with D maybe TRBD1 (6 bases). The V end was cut by 11 bases, the J end by 3 bases, with 13 bases between. The CDR3 sequence is 13 residues long. Per germline, CDR1 MNHNS and CDR2 SASEGT. CDR3 DNA sequence: TGTGCCTGCTCAGGGGTCTACACCGGGGAGCTGTTTTTT. It translates to CACSGVYTGELFF.

The V call is TRBV15, the J call TRBJ2-1, with 7 bases matching TRBD2. This CDR3 spans 17 amino acids. Germline V gene data show CDR1 as LNHNV and CDR2 as YYDKDF (reference sequence). V lost 5 bases, J lost 7 bases, and 17 bases stayed unmatched. Here the CDR3 reads CATSGDSAGRTKNEQFF. CDR3 nucleotides: TGTGCCACCAGCGGGGACTCCGCCGGGAGGACGAAAAATGAGCAGTTCTTC.

This clonotype occurred many times. The chain has TRBV28 and TRBJ2-7, with D tentatively TRBD2 (5 bases). This CDR3 is built from 15 residues. The germline gives CDR1 MDHEN, CDR2 SYDVKM. Deletions cut 4 bases from V and 2 bases from J, with 15 bases between. Here the CDR3 DNA reads TGTGCCAGCAGTTCCGCCCGAGCGGACCCCTACGAGCAGTACTTC. This encodes CASSSARADPYEQYF.

This clonotype was seen only a few times. The chain combines TRBV20-1 with TRBJ2-3; D ambiguous. The CDR3 runs to 13 residues. CDR1 and CDR2 from the germline V gene are DFQATT and SNEGSKA (reference sequence). V lost 7 bases and J lost 1, with 12 bases in between. The CDR3 protein is CSVQDQGTDTQYF. Here the CDR3 DNA reads TGCAGTGTTCAGGACCAGGGCACAGATACGCAGTATTTT.

This clonotype was seen once. The rearrangement uses TRBV19 and TRBJ2-2; the match to TRBD1 covers 8 bases. Unmatched junction bases numbered 12, after V lost 8 bases and J lost 7 bases. Germline CDR1 is LNHDA and CDR2 is SQIVND (reference sequence). The CDR3 sequence is 15 residues long. Here the CDR3 DNA reads TGTGCCAGTCGCCAGGGACAGGACTGGTACGGGGAGCTGTTTTTT. Protein sequence: CASRQGQDWYGELFF.

With regard to this clonotype: A single base separates this from a much larger clone, so it may be a read error. This rearrangement joins TRBV7-9 to TRBJ2-5; D possibly corresponds to TRBD2 (6 bases). Per the germline V gene, CDR1 is SEHNR and CDR2 is FQNEAQ (reference sequence). The CDR3 spans 13 residues. The CDR3 nucleotides are TGTGCCAGCAGCCGAGGACTAACGGAGACCCAGTGCTTC. Protein sequence: CASSRGLTETQCF.

Only a few counts were recorded for this clonotype. The chain carries TRBV28 and TRBJ2-1; either TRBD1 or TRBD2 may fit D (5 bases each). Germline CDR1 is MDHEN and CDR2 is SYDVKM. The CDR3 sequence is 14 residues long. V was clipped by 4 bases and J by 4 bases, with 11 bases between them. CDR3 bases: TGTGCCAGCAGTTCTCCGGGACGATACAATGAGCAGTTCTTC. Protein product: CASSSPGRYNEQFF.

This clonotype was counted many times. V usage is TRBV10-1 and J usage is TRBJ2-5; TRBD1 is a possible D gene (5 bases). CDR1 is WNHNN and CDR2 is SYGVQD in the germline V gene (reference sequence). The germline V and J ends were trimmed by 6 bases and 5 bases, with 13 bases remaining between them. The CDR3 sequence is 13 residues long. DNA for the CDR3: TGCGCCAGCAGCTATAGACAGTCGGAGACCCAGTACTTC. It is translated as CASSYRQSETQYF.

This clonotype was recorded at least ten times. The chain joins TRBV20-1 to TRBJ2-5; the match to TRBD1 covers 10 bases. The length of the CDR3 is 12 residues. Germline CDR1 DFQATT, CDR2 SNEGSKA (reference sequence). V lost 6 bases to trimming and J lost 5 bases; unmatched junction nucleotides: 3. CDR3: CSAPGQGETQYF. The CDR3 DNA reads as TGCAGTGCCCCGGGACAGGGGGAGACCCAGTACTTC.

This clonotype has only a few counts. This rearrangement joins TRBV14 to TRBJ1-6; D perhaps matches TRBD1 (5 bases). The CDR3 is 14 amino acids. Trimming took off 1 base at V and 7 bases at J, with 8 bases between the two ends. Per germline, CDR1 SGHDN and CDR2 FVKESK. CDR3 sequence (DNA): TGTGCCAGCAGCCAAGCGACAGCGAATTCACCCCTCCACTTT. Translated: CASSQATANSPLHF.

The CDR3 DNA reads TGTGCCAGCAGCGCCTCCGGGGGGGAGGCCCTCCACTTT. Translation gives CASSASGGEALHF. V and J are TRBV9 and TRBJ1-6, with a weak D call TRBD1 (5 bases). From germline, CDR1 is SGDLS and CDR2 YYNGEE. V was trimmed by 3 bases and J by 14 bases, leaving 15 bases between them. The CDR3 totals 13 residues.

This clonotype has just a few counts. CDR3 loop: CASITRGGTSTEAFF. As DNA, the CDR3 is TGTGCCAGCATCACCCGGGGGGGTACAAGCACTGAAGCTTTCTTT. This chain connects TRBV28 to TRBJ1-1; a weak D match, TRBD1 (5 bases). The CDR3 length is 15 residues. The V and J ends lost 7 bases and 4 bases respectively, with 19 bases between them. Germline CDR1 reads MDHEN; CDR2 reads SYDVKM.

This clonotype was seen only a few times. V is TRBV19 and J is TRBJ1-5; 8 nucleotides align to TRBD1. The germline V gene has CDR1 LNHDA and CDR2 SQIVND (reference sequence). This CDR3 region has 15 residues. J gave up 0 bases and V 9 bases, and 7 bases lay outside the gene matches. DNA of the CDR3: TGTGCCAGCATGGACAGGGTTGGTAGCAATCAGCCCCAGCATTTT. Translating gives CASMDRVGSNQPQHF. Looking up the rest from reference TRBV19 and TRBJ1-5 gives the full variable domain: DGGITQSPKYLFRKEGQNVTLSCEQNLNHDAMYWYRQDPGQGLRLIYYSQIVNDFQKGDIAEGYSVSREKKESFPLTVTSAQKNPTAFYLCASMDRVGSNQPQHFGDGTRLSIL.

A few counts support this clonotype. V and J are TRBV15 and TRBJ2-7; the match to TRBD2 covers 10 bases. Germline trimming cut 5 bases from V and 5 bases from J; bases unmatched to any gene: 9. The CDR3 consists of 15 residues. From germline, CDR1 is LNHNV and CDR2 YYDKDF (reference sequence). The CDR3 sequence: CATSRLAGGNDEQYF. In nucleotides, the CDR3 is TGTGCCACCAGCCGACTAGCGGGTGGAAACGACGAGCAGTACTTC.

The rearrangement joins TRBV24-1 to TRBJ2-2; 8 positions agree with TRBD2. Trimming removed 3 bases from V and 5 bases from J; junction bases left unmatched: 19. CDR1 KGHDR and CDR2 SFDVKD come from the germline V gene. This CDR3 is 20 amino acids long. Here the CDR3 DNA reads TGTGCCACCAGTGATCACCGTCTGTTAAGCGGGAGCGAAAGGACCGGGGAGCTGTTTTTT. Its translation is CATSDHRLLSGSERTGELFF.

V usage is TRBV27 and J usage is TRBJ2-1; the match to TRBD2 covers 8 bases. This CDR3 is built from 13 residues. Germline CDR1 is MNHEY and CDR2 is SMNVEV (reference sequence). Trimming took 7 bases from V and 4 from J; bases not matched to a gene: 3. The CDR3 protein is CASKLAEYNEQFF. The DNA of the CDR3 is TGTGCCAGCAAACTAGCGGAGTACAATGAGCAGTTCTTC.

This clonotype occurred once. This chain uses TRBV7-9 with TRBJ2-7, with 9 bases that match TRBD1. Looked up from germline, CDR1 is SEHNR and CDR2 is FQNEAQ (reference sequence). V lost 5 bases and J lost 5; bases outside the gene matches: 7. The CDR3 is made up of 14 amino acids. CDR3 nucleotides: TGTGCCAGCAGCCTCACGGGACAGGGCGACGAGCAGTACTTC. Translation gives CASSLTGQGDEQYF. The variable domain in full, completed from reference TRBV7-9 and TRBJ2-7, reads DTGVSQNPRHKITKRGQNVTFRCDPISEHNRLYWYRQTLGQGPEFLTYFQNEAQLEKSRLLSDRFSAERPKGSFSTLEIQRTEQGDSAMYLCASSLTGQGDEQYFGPGTRLTVT.

This clonotype was seen only a few times. V usage is TRBV28 and J usage is TRBJ2-2, with a tentative D call TRBD2 (6 bases). Germline assignment: CDR1 MDHEN and CDR2 SYDVKM. The V end was cut by 5 bases, the J end by 4 bases, with 11 bases between. The CDR3 is made up of 14 amino acids. The CDR3 nucleotides read TGTGCCAGCAGTCTTCCGGGACTCACCGGGGAGCTGTTTTTT. Protein: CASSLPGLTGELFF. Together with reference TRBV28 and TRBJ2-2, the CDR3 gives the full variable domain: DVKVTQSSRYLVKRTGEKVFLECVQDMDHENMFWYRQDPGLGLRLIYFSYDVKMKEKGDIPEGYSVSREKKERFSLILESASTNQTSMYLCASSLPGLTGELFFGEGSRLTVL.

As concerns this clonotype: Since a much larger clone is just one base distant, this may be a read error. The V gene is TRBV28, the J gene TRBJ2-7, with D perhaps assigned TRBD1 or TRBD2 (5 bases each). The length of the CDR3 is 14 residues. CDR1 MDHEN and CDR2 SYDVKM come from the germline V gene. V lost 11 bases and J 10 bases, leaving 27 bases between the germline ends. DNA of the CDR3: TGTGCCTGCAACCTCGACAGATCGGAGGCGGAACAGTACTTC. Its protein is CACNLDRSEAEQYF. Full variable domain (remainder filled in from reference TRBV28 and TRBJ2-7): DVKVTQSSRYLVKRTGEKVFLECVQDMDHENMFWYRQDPGLGLRLIYFSYDVKMKEKGDIPEGYSVSREKKERFSLILESASTNQTSMYLCACNLDRSEAEQYFGPGTRLTVT.

This clonotype was recorded at least ten times. The gene calls are TRBV20-1 and TRBJ2-7; D unresolved. CDR1 and CDR2 from the germline V gene are DFQATT and SNEGSKA (reference sequence). The CDR3 runs to 14 residues. V was shortened by 0 bases and J by 1 base, with 10 bases between the two germline ends. The CDR3 DNA is TGCAGTGCTAGAGATGGTTGGGGATCCTACGAGCAGTACTTC. This gives the protein CSARDGWGSYEQYF.